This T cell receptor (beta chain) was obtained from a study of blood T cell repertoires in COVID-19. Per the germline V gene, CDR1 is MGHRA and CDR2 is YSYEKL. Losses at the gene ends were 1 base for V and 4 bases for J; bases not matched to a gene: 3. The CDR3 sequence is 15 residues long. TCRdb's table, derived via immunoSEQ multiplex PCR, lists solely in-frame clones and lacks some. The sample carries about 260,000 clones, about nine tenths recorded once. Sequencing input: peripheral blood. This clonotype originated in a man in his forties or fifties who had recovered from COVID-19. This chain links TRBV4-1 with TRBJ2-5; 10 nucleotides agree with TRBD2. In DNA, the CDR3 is TGCGCCAGCAGCCAAGTATTAGCGGGGGGAGAGACCCAGTACTTC. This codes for CASSQVLAGGETQYF.